Below, 23 T cell receptor beta chains from the same sample are listed, as sequenced in a study of cytomegalovirus exposure and HLA in healthy donors (dated 2017 in TCRdb). Libraries were built with the immunoSEQ multiplex PCR assay. A mixture of 60 forward primers for TCR Vbeta segments and 13 reverse primers for TCR Jbeta segments was used in the multiplex PCR. As stored in TCRdb, this immuneACCESS dataset retains in-frame rearrangements with V and J assigned. A fraction of the clones does not appear; measured against another copy, unresolved V genes explain less than half of the discrepancy, and the remainder lacks a known reason. The sample table lists 90,000 to 100,000 clones, about 81% of them with a count of one. The ten top clones hold approximately 1.4% of the sample. Sequencing was performed on PBMCs. The receptors stem from a man aged 35 to 55 in good health and CMV-seronegative.

This clone showed up just a few times. This sequence joins TRBV5-4 and TRBJ1-6; a possible D gene is TRBD1 (6 bases). V lost 4 bases, J lost 6 bases, and 14 bases lay in between. This CDR3 is built from 15 residues. CDR1 and CDR2 from the germline V gene are SGHNT and YYREEE (reference sequence). The CDR3 is CASSAPGQVNSPLHF. The CDR3 bases are TGTGCCAGCAGCGCTCCGGGACAAGTTAATTCACCCCTCCACTTT.

The chain employs TRBV27 and TRBJ1-5, with 7 nucleotides matching TRBD1. Trimming removed 6 bases from V and 5 bases from J; junction bases left unmatched: 7. From germline, CDR1 is MNHEY and CDR2 SMNVEV (reference sequence). This CDR3 spans 14 amino acids. CDR3 sequence: CASSYDRADQPQHF. CDR3 nucleotides: TGTGCCAGCAGCTATGACAGGGCTGATCAGCCCCAGCATTTT.

This chain connects TRBV28 to TRBJ1-2; 8 bases agree with TRBD1. The CDR3 totals 15 residues. In germline, CDR1 is MDHEN, CDR2 SYDVKM. V shed 5 bases and J 4 bases; nucleotides not matched to a gene: 9. For the CDR3, the DNA is TGTGCCAGCAGTATACAAGCAGGGGGCGCCTATGGCTACACCTTC. This codes for CASSIQAGGAYGYTF.

The chain recombines TRBV2 with TRBJ1-1, with D maybe TRBD1 (5 bases). Trimming removed 6 bases from V and 1 base from J, with 9 bases in between. This CDR3 spans 13 amino acids. Germline CDR1 reads SNHLY; CDR2 reads FYNNEI. Here the CDR3 reads CASRSRENTEAFF. The CDR3 DNA follows: TGTGCCAGCAGGTCCAGGGAGAACACTGAAGCTTTCTTT.

J is TRBJ1-1 and V is TRBV6-5; 9 nucleotides align to TRBD1. Germline CDR1 is MNHEY and CDR2 is SVGAGI. With 5 bases clipped from V and 0 bases from J, the junction kept 4 bases outside the gene matches. The CDR3 sequence is 15 residues long. Here the CDR3 reads CASSMDRGMNTEAFF. The DNA for the CDR3 is TGTGCCAGCAGTATGGACAGGGGAATGAACACTGAAGCTTTCTTT.

The chain is built from TRBV5-6 and TRBJ2-5; TRBD1 matches at 9 bases. The J call may not be correct, given that the DNA end is closer to TRBJ2-7. Per germline, CDR1 SGHDT and CDR2 YYEEEE. CDR3 length equals 15 residues. The CDR3 spells CASSPGQGGFHEQYF. The CDR3 coding sequence is TGTGCCAGCAGCCCGGGACAGGGCGGTTTCCACGAGCAGTACTTC.

The chain carries TRBV6-5 and TRBJ2-5; 8 nucleotides match TRBD1. Germline lookup yields CDR1 MNHEY and CDR2 SVGAGI. The CDR3 contains 14 residues. Trimming at V came to 5 bases and at J to 3 bases, leaving 5 bases not matched to a gene. Here the CDR3 DNA reads TGTGCCAGCAGTATGACAGGGGCGAAAGAGACCCAGTACTTC. Its protein product is CASSMTGAKETQYF.

CDR3 sequence: CASSRQFNEKLFF. The DNA of the CDR3 is TGTGCCAGCAGTAGACAGTTTAATGAAAAACTGTTTTTT. The chain is built from TRBV7-2 and TRBJ1-4; possibly TRBD1 for D (5 bases). The germline V gene has CDR1 SGHTA and CDR2 FQGNSA. The CDR3 contains 13 residues. Trimming took 6 bases from V and 4 from J, leaving 9 bases between them.

This chain joins TRBV27 and TRBJ1-1, with TRBD1 matching 7 bases. The CDR3 loop spans 17 amino acids. Germline CDR1 is MNHEY and CDR2 is SMNVEV (reference sequence). Trimming at V came to 5 bases and at J to 6 bases, leaving 18 bases not matched to a gene. CDR3 bases: TGTGCCAGCAGTAACCAAGGGGTTAACAGGGGATATGCTGAAGCTTTCTTT. This encodes CASSNQGVNRGYAEAFF.

V and J are TRBV28 and TRBJ2-5, with D possibly TRBD2 on 5 matching bases. V was pared by 3 bases and J by 7 bases, with 6 bases between. CDR1 is MDHEN, CDR2 SYDVKM, per germline. CDR3 length: 11 residues. CDR3 amino acids: CASSFRGTQYF. CDR3 nucleotides: TGTGCCAGCAGTTTTCGGGGGACCCAGTACTTC.

The chain uses TRBV12-5 and TRBJ1-1; 7 bases are a match to TRBD1. The V gene's germline CDR1 is LGHNT and CDR2 FRNRAP. CDR3 length: 14 residues. After removal of 0 bases from V and 6 bases from J, the junction contained 4 bases not matched to a gene. The CDR3 DNA reads as TGTGCTAGTGGTTTGGTTACAGGGGTCCCTGAAGCTTTCTTT. This gives the protein CASGLVTGVPEAFF.

CDR3 DNA: TGTGCCAGCAGCTTGGGACCCGCCCTGCGGAACGAGCAGTACTTC. This codes for CASSLGPALRNEQYF. This chain connects TRBV5-4 to TRBJ2-7; unclear D gene. V shed 0 bases and J shed 5 bases, with 15 bases lying between them. The CDR3 contains 15 residues. Germline V lookup: CDR1 SGHNT, CDR2 YYREEE (reference sequence).

The chain has TRBV10-1 and TRBJ2-7; possibly TRBD2 for D (6 bases). The CDR3 sequence is 15 residues long. Looked up from germline, CDR1 is WNHNN and CDR2 is SYGVQD (reference sequence). V was pared by 2 bases and J by 3 bases, with 14 bases between. CDR3 loop: CASSEGLATIYEQYF. The CDR3 DNA follows: TGCGCCAGCAGTGAGGGTCTAGCGACCATCTACGAGCAGTACTTC.

This chain connects TRBV5-6 to TRBJ1-1; 9 bases map to TRBD1. The CDR3 consists of 16 residues. Germline values: CDR1 SGHDT, CDR2 YYEEEE. J gave up 0 bases and V 3 bases, and 6 bases lay outside the gene matches. The CDR3 loop is CASSSRTGDLNTEAFF. CDR3 sequence (DNA): TGTGCCAGCAGCTCGAGGACAGGGGACTTGAACACTGAAGCTTTCTTT.

This clone occurred a few times. The V gene is TRBV5-1, the J gene TRBJ1-3; 8 bases align to TRBD1. Germline CDR1 reads SGHRS; CDR2 reads YFSETQ. This CDR3 contains 15 residues. V was pared by 5 bases and J by 0 bases, with 4 bases of the junction left unmatched. The DNA for the CDR3 is TGCGCCAGCAGTAGGGACAGGAGCTCTGGAAACACCATATATTTT. Protein sequence: CASSRDRSSGNTIYF.

V gene TRBV4-1 combines with J gene TRBJ1-5; possibly TRBD1 for D (5 bases). Trimming removed 0 bases from V and 2 bases from J, with 14 bases in between. Germline values: CDR1 MGHRA, CDR2 YSYEKL. There are 17 residues in the CDR3. This chain's CDR3 is CASSQDPYDRRNQPQHF. The CDR3 coding sequence is TGCGCCAGCAGCCAAGATCCCTACGACAGACGCAATCAGCCCCAGCATTTT.

V and J are TRBV9 and TRBJ2-1; 8 nucleotides align to TRBD1. Trimming took 7 bases from V and 9 from J; bases not matched to a gene: 9. The CDR3 has 13 residues. Germline V CDR1 and CDR2: SGDLS, YYNGEE. CDR3 sequence reads: CASGRTGGSEQFF. The CDR3 DNA is TGTGCCAGCGGGAGAACAGGGGGTAGTGAGCAGTTCTTC.

The V gene is TRBV27, the J gene TRBJ2-5; the match to TRBD1 covers 9 bases. Germline CDR1 and CDR2: MNHEY and SMNVEV (reference sequence). The trim removed 6 bases at V and 4 bases at J, leaving 6 bases unmatched. The CDR3 consists of 14 residues. The CDR3 bases are TGTGCCAGCAGATCGCGGACAGGGGCAGAGACCCAGTACTTC. This sequence encodes CASRSRTGAETQYF.

The V and J genes are TRBV7-7 and TRBJ2-2, with D possibly matching TRBD1 (5 bases). The CDR3 runs to 18 residues. The V and J ends lost 6 bases and 0 bases respectively, with 20 bases between them. In germline, CDR1 is SSHAT, CDR2 FNYEAQ (reference sequence). Written as DNA, the CDR3 is TGTGCCAGCAGTCTACGTCCAGCAGGGCCAACGAACACCGGGGAGCTGTTTTTT. As protein: CASSLRPAGPTNTGELFF.

The J gene is TRBJ2-4, the V gene TRBV27, with 11 nucleotides matching TRBD2. V was clipped by 6 bases and J by 4 bases; unmatched bases: 14. This CDR3 is built from 18 residues. Germline V gene sequence: CDR1 MNHEY, CDR2 SMNVEV (reference sequence). CDR3 sequence reads: CASSPTSGALPGKNIQYF. CDR3 nucleotides: TGTGCCAGCAGCCCGACTAGCGGGGCCCTCCCGGGAAAAAACATTCAGTACTTC.

This clone was seen only a few times. This chain joins TRBV29-1 and TRBJ2-3; 7 nucleotides agree with TRBD1. Germline-derived CDR1 and CDR2 are SQVTM and ANQGSEA. The CDR3 runs to 14 residues. J gave up 3 bases and V 7 bases, and 10 bases lay outside the gene matches. The CDR3 DNA is TGCAGCGGTATGAACAGGGGTAGGACAGATACGCAGTATTTT. This translates into CSGMNRGRTDTQYF.

The chain is built from TRBV30 and TRBJ2-2, with D hard to call. The germline V gene encodes CDR1 GTSNPN and CDR2 SVGIG (reference sequence). V lost 2 bases and J lost 3, with 7 bases in between. The CDR3 is 13 residues long. In DNA, the CDR3 is TGTGCCTGGAGTCCCTACTACACCGGGGAGCTGTTTTTT. Translating gives CAWSPYYTGELFF. The complete variable domain, with remaining parts taken from reference TRBV30 and TRBJ2-2, reads SQTIHQWPATLVQPVGSPLSLECTVEGTSNPNLYWYRQAAGRGLQLLFYSVGIGQISSEVPQNLSASRPQDRQFILSSKKLLLSDSGFYLCAWSPYYTGELFFGEGSRLTVL.

The chain links TRBV27 to TRBJ1-4, with D possibly TRBD1 on 5 matching bases. This CDR3 comprises 14 residues. V lost 6 bases to trimming and J lost 0 bases, with 8 bases between them. Germline V gives CDR1 MNHEY, CDR2 SMNVEV (reference sequence). The CDR3 region is CASRGRATNEKLFF. In DNA, the CDR3 is TGTGCCAGCAGGGGGCGTGCAACTAATGAAAAACTGTTTTTT.